This T cell receptor beta chain stems from a study of patients and donors after allogeneic stem cell transplantation (TCRdb year 2020). The CDR3 holds 15 amino acids from the cysteine to the phenylalanine. Solely the CDR3 DNA is kept, with 45 bases framed from the first base. Sequences SGHRS (CDR1) and YFSETQ (CDR2) are obtained from the germline V gene. The germline V and J ends show losses of 3 bases and 7 bases respectively, and no gene match explains 8 bases of the junction. This clonotype appeared many times. It lacks a known antigen. Base qualities are not at hand, and no much larger clone is one base apart. Library prep was done by RT-PCR. Sequencing was carried out with a NextSeq 550. TCRdb trimmed public reads at Q25 via fastp, called clones via MiXCR and kept in-frame beta chains. Duplicate CDR3 protein sequences are folded into a single record with the most common DNA and genes. The sample contains some 880,000 distinct CDR3 sequences, under 20% of them found a single time. The biggest ten clones account for roughly 6% of the sample.

The V gene is TRBV5-1 and the J gene is TRBJ2-1; 9 bases in the junction line up with TRBD1. What was sequenced was blood, either unsorted or a sorted T cell fraction (not recorded which). This receptor was obtained from a human donor who was either an allogeneic HSCT recipient or a stem cell or donor lymphocyte infusion donor (not recorded which). It is not recorded whose cells these are; they may come from a transplant donor. This receptor has the CDR3 CASSSGQGSWNEQFF. The bases are TGCGCCAGCAGCTCGGGACAGGGATCGTGGAATGAGCAGTTCTTC.